These 6 T cell receptor beta chains originate from one sample sequenced in a study of early T cells in non-severe SARS-CoV-2 infection (dated by TCRdb to 2020 to 2023). The library was produced with 5' RACE. TCRdb shows the sequencer as NextSeq 500. Through fastp at Q25 and MiXCR, TCRdb rebuilt clones from the public reads, retaining in-frame beta chains. Every CDR3 protein is listed once, alongside the most common genes and DNA of its rows. The sample table shows more than 20,000 distinct CDR3 sequences, and roughly 4.1% are seen once. Approximately 5.6% of the sample is held by the ten biggest clonotypes. Sample: whole blood. Receptors were obtained from an adult who was a healthcare worker with PCR-confirmed SARS-CoV-2 infection or an uninfected control (not recorded which).

This clonotype was seen at least ten times. V gene TRBV3-1 combines with J gene TRBJ1-6; D is ambiguous. Trimming left V 1 base short and J 4 bases short, with 14 bases between. CDR3 length: 17 amino acids. The germline CDR1 and CDR2 sequences are LGHDT and YNNKEL (reference sequence). CDR3 nucleotide sequence: TGTGCCAGCAGCCAAGGAATGGGAGCCAGGTATAATTCACCCCTCCACTTT. Amino acid sequence: CASSQGMGARYNSPLHF.

This clonotype came up many times. Written as DNA, the CDR3 is TGTGCCAGCAGTTACCATGCTCAGCCTAGCAATCAGCCCCAGCATTTT. Residues: CASSYHAQPSNQPQHF. V is TRBV6-6 and J is TRBJ1-5; D is undetermined. Trimming took 2 bases from V and 0 from J, leaving 11 bases between them. The CDR3 contains 16 residues. Looked up from germline, CDR1 is MNHNY and CDR2 is SVGAGI (reference sequence).

This clonotype appeared many times. This rearrangement joins TRBV11-2 to TRBJ2-2; D possibly corresponds to TRBD1 (6 bases). The CDR3 has 16 amino acids. V lost 1 base, J lost 3 bases, and 12 bases lay in between. From germline, CDR1 is SGHAT and CDR2 FQNNGV. DNA for the CDR3: TGTGCCAGCAGCTTAGTCACAGGGCCTTACACCGGGGAGCTGTTTTTT. This translates into CASSLVTGPYTGELFF.

This clonotype was counted a few times. The CDR3 sequence is CASSPPTGTEAFF. CDR3 sequence (DNA): TGTGCCAGCTCACCACCGACCGGCACTGAAGCTTTCTTT. This chain links TRBV18 with TRBJ1-1; no clear D gene. Germline V gene lookup returns CDR1 KGHSH and CDR2 LQKENI. The length of the CDR3 is 13 residues. The ends were cut back, 0 bases at V and 4 bases at J, with 6 bases in the middle.

This clonotype was found many times. This chain joins TRBV28 and TRBJ1-5; D is perhaps TRBD1 (5 bases). This CDR3 region has 15 residues. Germline CDR1 MDHEN, CDR2 SYDVKM. Trimming pared 3 bases from V and 3 bases from J, leaving 12 bases between. In DNA, the CDR3 is TGTGCCAGCAGTTTCAAAGGGGCCTACAATCAGCCCCAGCATTTT. Its translation is CASSFKGAYNQPQHF.

This clonotype has at least ten counts. The chain recombines TRBV4-1 with TRBJ2-5; D call uncertain. The V end lost 4 bases, the J end lost 3 bases, and 12 bases lay between the germline ends. In germline, CDR1 is MGHRA, CDR2 YSYEKL. The CDR3 is 14 amino acids. The CDR3 DNA sequence: TGCGCCAGCAGCCTGCACAGTCAAAAAGAGACCCAGTACTTC. Its translation is CASSLHSQKETQYF.